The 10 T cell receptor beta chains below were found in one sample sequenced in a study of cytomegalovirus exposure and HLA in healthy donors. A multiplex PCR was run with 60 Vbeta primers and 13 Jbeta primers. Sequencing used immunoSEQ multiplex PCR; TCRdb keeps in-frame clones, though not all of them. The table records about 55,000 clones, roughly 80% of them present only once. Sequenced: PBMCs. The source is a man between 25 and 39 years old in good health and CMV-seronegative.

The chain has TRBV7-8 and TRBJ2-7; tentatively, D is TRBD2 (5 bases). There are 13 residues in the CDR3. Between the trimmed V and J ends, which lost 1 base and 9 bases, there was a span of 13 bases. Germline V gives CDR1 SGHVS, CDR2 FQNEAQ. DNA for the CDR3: TGTGCCAGCAGCTTAGTTTACGGGGATTGGCAGTACTTC. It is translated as CASSLVYGDWQYF. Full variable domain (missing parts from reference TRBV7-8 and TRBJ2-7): GAGVSQSPRYKVAKRGQDVALRCDPISGHVSLFWYQQALGQGPEFLTYFQNEAQLDKSGLPSDRFFAERPEGSVSTLKIQRTQQEDSAVYLCASSLVYGDWQYFGPGTRLTVT.

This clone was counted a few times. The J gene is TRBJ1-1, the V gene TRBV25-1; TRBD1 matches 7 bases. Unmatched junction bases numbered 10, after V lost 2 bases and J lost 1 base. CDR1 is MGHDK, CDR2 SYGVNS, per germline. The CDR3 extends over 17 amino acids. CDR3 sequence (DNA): TGTGCCAGCAGTGAACCCCGGGACAGTCGAGGGAACACTGAAGCTTTCTTT. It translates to CASSEPRDSRGNTEAFF.

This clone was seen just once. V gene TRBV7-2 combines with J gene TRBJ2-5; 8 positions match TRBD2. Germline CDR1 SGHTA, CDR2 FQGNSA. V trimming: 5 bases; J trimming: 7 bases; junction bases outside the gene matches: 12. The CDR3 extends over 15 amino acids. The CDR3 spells CASSPSRGTRWTQYF. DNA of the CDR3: TGTGCCAGCAGCCCTAGTCGGGGGACTAGATGGACCCAGTACTTC.

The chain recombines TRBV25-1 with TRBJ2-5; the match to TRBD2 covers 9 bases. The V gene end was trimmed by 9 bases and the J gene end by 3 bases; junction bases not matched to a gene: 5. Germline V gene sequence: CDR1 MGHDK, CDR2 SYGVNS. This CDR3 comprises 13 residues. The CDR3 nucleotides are TGTGCCAGTTGCGGGGGGGCCGAAGAGACCCAGTACTTC. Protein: CASCGGAEETQYF.

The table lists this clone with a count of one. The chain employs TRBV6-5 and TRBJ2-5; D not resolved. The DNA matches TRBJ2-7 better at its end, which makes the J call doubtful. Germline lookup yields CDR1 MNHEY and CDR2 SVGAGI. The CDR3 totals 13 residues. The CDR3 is CASSITPVYEQYF. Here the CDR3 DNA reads TGTGCCAGCAGTATTACCCCGGTCTACGAGCAGTACTTC.

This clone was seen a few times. CDR3 nucleotide sequence: TGTGCCAGCAGCTTAGAACCCGGGGGGGTCTACGAGCAGTACTTC. It codes for CASSLEPGGVYEQYF. The chain joins TRBV11-2 to TRBJ2-7; the match to TRBD2 covers 8 bases. The CDR3 is 15 amino acids. With 0 bases clipped from V and 3 bases from J, the junction kept 4 bases outside the gene matches. Looked up from germline, CDR1 is SGHAT and CDR2 is FQNNGV.

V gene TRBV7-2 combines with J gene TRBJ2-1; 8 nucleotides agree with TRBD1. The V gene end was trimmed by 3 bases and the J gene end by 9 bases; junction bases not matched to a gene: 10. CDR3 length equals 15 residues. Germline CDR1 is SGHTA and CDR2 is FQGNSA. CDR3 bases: TGTGCCAGCAGCTTTGACAGGGGCGCGCTTCGTGAGCAGTTCTTC. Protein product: CASSFDRGALREQFF.

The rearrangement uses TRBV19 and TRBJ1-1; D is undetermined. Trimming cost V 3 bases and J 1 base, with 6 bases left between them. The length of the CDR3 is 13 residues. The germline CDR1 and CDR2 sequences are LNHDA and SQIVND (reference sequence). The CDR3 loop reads CASSIERNTEAFF. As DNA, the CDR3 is TGTGCCAGTAGTATCGAGAGGAACACTGAAGCTTTCTTT.

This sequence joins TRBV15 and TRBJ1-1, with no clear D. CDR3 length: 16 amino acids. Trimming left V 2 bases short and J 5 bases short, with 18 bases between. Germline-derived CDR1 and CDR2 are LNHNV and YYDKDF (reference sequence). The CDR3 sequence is CATSRHGRFRRTEAFF. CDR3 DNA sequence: TGTGCCACCAGCAGACATGGACGATTTCGGAGGACTGAAGCTTTCTTT.

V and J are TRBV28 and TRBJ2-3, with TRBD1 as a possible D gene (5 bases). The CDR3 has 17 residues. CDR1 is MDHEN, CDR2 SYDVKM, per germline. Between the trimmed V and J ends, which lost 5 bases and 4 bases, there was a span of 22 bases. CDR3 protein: CASSLMTPQGLSDTQYF. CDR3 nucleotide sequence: TGTGCCAGCAGTCTAATGACCCCCCAGGGTCTTTCAGATACGCAGTATTTT.